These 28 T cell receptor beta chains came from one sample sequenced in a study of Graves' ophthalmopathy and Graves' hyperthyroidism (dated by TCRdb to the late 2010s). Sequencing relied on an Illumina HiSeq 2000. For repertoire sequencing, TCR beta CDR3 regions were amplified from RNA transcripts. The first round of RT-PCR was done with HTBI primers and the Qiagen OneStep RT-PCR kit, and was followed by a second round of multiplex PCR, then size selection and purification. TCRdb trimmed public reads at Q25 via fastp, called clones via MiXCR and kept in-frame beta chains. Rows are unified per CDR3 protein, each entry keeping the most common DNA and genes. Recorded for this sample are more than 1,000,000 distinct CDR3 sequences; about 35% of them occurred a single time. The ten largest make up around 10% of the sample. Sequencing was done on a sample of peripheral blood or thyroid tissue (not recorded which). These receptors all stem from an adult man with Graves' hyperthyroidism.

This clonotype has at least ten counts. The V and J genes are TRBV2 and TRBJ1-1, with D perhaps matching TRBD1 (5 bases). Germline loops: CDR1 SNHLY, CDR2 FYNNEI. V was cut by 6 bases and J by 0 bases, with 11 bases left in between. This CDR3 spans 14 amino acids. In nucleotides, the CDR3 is TGTGCCAGCAGCCCGACAGACATGAACACTGAAGCTTTCTTT. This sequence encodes CASSPTDMNTEAFF.

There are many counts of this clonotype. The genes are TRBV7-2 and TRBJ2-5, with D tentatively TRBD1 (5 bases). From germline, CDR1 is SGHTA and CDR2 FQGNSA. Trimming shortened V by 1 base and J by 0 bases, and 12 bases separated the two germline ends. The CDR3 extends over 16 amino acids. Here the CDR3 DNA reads TGTGCCAGCAGCTTAGGAAGGGGTTCCCACCAAGAGACCCAGTACTTC. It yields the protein CASSLGRGSHQETQYF.

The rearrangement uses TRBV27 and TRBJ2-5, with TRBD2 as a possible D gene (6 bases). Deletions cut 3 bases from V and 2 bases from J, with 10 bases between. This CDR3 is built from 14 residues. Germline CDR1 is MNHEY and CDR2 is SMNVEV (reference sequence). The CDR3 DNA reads TGTGCCAGCAGTTTTTGGGCGGGGCAAGAGACCCAGTACTTC. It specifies CASSFWAGQETQYF.

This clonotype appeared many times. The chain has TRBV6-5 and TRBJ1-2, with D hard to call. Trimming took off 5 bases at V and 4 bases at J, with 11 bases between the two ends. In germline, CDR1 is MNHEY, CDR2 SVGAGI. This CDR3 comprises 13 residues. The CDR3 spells CASSEVGSYGYTF. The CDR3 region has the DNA TGTGCCAGCAGTGAAGTGGGCAGCTATGGCTACACCTTC.

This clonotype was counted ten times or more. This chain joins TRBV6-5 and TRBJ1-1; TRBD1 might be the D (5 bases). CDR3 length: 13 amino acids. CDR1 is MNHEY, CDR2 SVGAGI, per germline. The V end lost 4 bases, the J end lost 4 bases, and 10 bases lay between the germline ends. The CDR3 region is CASSSPGPTEAFF. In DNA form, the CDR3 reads TGTGCCAGCAGTTCCCCAGGGCCCACTGAAGCTTTCTTT.

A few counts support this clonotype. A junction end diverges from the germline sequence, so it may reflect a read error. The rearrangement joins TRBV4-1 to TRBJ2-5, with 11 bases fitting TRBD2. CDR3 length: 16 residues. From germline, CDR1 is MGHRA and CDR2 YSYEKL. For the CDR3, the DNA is TGTGCCAGCAGCGGGACTAGCGGAGCTGACCAAGAGACCCAGTACTTC. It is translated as CASSGTSGADQETQYF.

In nucleotides, the CDR3 is TGCAGCAGTCCCTCGGGGCGGAACCAAGAGACCCAGTACTTC. As protein: CSSPSGRNQETQYF. V is TRBV29-1 and J is TRBJ2-5; D might be TRBD1 or TRBD2, each matching 5 bases. The CDR3 is made up of 14 amino acids. Germline V CDR1 and CDR2: SQVTM, ANQGSEA. The V end lost 8 bases, the J end lost 0 bases, and 16 bases lay between the germline ends. Supplemented by reference TRBV29-1 and TRBJ2-5, the full variable domain reads SAVISQKPSRDICQRGTSLTIQCQVDSQVTMMFWYRQQPGQSLTLIATANQGSEATYESGFVIDKFPISRPNLTFSTLTVSNMSPEDSSIYLCSSPSGRNQETQYFGPGTRLLVL.

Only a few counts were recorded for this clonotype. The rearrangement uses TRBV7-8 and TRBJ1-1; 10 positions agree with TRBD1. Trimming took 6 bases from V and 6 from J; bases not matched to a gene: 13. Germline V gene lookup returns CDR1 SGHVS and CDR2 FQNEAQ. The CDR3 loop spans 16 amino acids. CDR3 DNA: TGTGCCAGCAGAACTCCGGGACAGGGGCGAGCGGCTGAAGCTTTCTTT. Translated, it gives CASRTPGQGRAAEAFF. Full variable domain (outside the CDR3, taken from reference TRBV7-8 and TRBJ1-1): GAGVSQSPRYKVAKRGQDVALRCDPISGHVSLFWYQQALGQGPEFLTYFQNEAQLDKSGLPSDRFFAERPEGSVSTLKIQRTQQEDSAVYLCASRTPGQGRAAEAFFGQGTRLTVV.

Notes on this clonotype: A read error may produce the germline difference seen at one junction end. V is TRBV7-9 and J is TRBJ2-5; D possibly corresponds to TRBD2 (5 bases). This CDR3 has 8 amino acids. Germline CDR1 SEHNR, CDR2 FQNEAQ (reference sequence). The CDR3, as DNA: TGCGCCAGCAGCGGTGGGGACTTC. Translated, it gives CASSGGDF.

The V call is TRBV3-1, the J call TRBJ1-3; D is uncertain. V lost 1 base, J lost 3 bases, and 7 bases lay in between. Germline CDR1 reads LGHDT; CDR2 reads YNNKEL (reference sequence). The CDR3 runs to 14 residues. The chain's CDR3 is CASSQAQLGNTIYF. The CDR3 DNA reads TGTGCCAGCAGCCAAGCGCAACTTGGAAACACCATATATTTT.

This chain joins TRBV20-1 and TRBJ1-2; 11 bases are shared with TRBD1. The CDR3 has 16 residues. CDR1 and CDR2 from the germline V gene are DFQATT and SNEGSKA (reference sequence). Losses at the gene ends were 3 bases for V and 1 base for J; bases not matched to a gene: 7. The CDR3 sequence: CSASSGQGGVNYGYTF. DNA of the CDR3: TGCAGTGCTAGCTCGGGACAGGGGGGGGTTAACTATGGCTACACCTTC.

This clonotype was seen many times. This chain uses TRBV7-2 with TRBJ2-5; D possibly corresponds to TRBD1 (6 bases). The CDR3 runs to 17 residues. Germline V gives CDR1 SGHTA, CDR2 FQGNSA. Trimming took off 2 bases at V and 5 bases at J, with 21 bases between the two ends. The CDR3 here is CASSLMGWTPQGETQYF. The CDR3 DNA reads TGTGCCAGCAGCTTAATGGGGTGGACACCCCAGGGGGAGACCCAGTACTTC.

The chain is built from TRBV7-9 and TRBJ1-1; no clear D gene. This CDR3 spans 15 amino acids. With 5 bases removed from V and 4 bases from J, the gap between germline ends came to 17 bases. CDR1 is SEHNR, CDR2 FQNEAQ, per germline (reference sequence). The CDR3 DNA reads TGTGCCAGCAGCCAAGAGCGGCAGGACCCCACTGAAGCTTTCTTT. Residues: CASSQERQDPTEAFF.

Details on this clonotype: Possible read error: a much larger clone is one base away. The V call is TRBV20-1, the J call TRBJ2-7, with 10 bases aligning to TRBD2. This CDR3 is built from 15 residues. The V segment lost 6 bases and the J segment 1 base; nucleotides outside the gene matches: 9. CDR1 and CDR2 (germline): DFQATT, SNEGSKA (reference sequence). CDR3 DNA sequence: TGCAGTGCCATCGGGGCTAGCGGGGGTTCCTACGAGCAGTACTTC. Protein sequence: CSAIGASGGSYEQYF.

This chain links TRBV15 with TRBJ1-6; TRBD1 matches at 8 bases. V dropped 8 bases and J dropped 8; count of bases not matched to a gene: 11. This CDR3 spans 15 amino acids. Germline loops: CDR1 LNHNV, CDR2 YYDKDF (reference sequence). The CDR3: CATERAGGAYSPLHF. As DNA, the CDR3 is TGTGCCACCGAGAGGGCAGGGGGCGCGTATTCACCCCTCCACTTT.

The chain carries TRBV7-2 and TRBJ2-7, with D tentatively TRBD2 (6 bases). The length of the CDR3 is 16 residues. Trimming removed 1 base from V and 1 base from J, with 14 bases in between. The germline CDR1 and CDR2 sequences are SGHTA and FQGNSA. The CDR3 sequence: CASSLGGPSASYEQYF. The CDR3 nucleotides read TGTGCCAGCAGCTTAGGCGGGCCTAGCGCATCCTACGAGCAGTACTTC. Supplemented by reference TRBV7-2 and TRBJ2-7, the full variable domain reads GAGVSQSPSNKVTEKGKDVELRCDPISGHTALYWYRQSLGQGLEFLIYFQGNSAPDKSGLPSDRFSAERTGGSVSTLTIQRTQQEDSAVYLCASSLGGPSASYEQYFGPGTRLTVT.

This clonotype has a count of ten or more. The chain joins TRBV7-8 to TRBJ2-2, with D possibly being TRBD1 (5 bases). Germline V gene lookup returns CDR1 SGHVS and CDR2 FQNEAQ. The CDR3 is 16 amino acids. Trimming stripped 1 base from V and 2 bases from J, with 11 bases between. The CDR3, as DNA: TGTGCCAGCAGCTTAGTGGGGCTACCTAACACCGGGGAGCTGTTTTTT. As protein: CASSLVGLPNTGELFF.

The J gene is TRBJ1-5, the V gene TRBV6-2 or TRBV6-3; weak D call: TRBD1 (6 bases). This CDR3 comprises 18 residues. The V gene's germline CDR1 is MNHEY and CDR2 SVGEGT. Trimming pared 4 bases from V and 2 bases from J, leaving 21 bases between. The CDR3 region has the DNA TGTGCCAGCAGTTGCGTGAATCGGACAGAGATCGGCAATCAGCCCCAGCATTTT. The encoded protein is CASSCVNRTEIGNQPQHF.

The CDR3 sequence is CASSYGRDTQYF. The DNA of the CDR3 is TGTGCCAGCAGTTACGGGCGGGATACGCAGTATTTT. V gene TRBV25-1 combines with J gene TRBJ2-3, with unresolved D. The CDR3 is 12 amino acids. V was shortened by 5 bases and J by 6 bases, with 9 bases between the two germline ends. Per germline, CDR1 MGHDK and CDR2 SYGVNS.

In DNA form, the CDR3 reads TGCAGGCGCTACAGGGGCACCAACTATGGCTACACCTTC. Amino acids: CRRYRGTNYGYTF. The rearrangement joins TRBV29-1 to TRBJ1-2; 7 bases align to TRBD1. There are 13 residues in the CDR3. Germline V gene lookup returns CDR1 SQVTM and CDR2 ANQGSEA.

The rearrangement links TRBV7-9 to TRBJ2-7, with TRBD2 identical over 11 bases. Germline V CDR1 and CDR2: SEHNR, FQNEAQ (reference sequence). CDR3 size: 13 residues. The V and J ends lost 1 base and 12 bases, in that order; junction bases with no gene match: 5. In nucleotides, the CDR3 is TGTGCCAGCAGCTTAGTTCTAGCGGGGGGATCGTACTTC. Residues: CASSLVLAGGSYF. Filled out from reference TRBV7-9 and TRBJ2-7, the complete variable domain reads DTGVSQNPRHKITKRGQNVTFRCDPISEHNRLYWYRQTLGQGPEFLTYFQNEAQLEKSRLLSDRFSAERPKGSFSTLEIQRTEQGDSAMYLCASSLVLAGGSYFGPGTRLTVT.

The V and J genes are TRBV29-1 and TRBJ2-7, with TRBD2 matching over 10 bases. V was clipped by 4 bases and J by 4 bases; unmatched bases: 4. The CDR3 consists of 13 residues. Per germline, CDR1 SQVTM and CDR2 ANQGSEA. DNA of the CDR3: TGCAGCGTTGCGGCGGGACTAGCGTACGAGCAGTACTTC. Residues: CSVAAGLAYEQYF.

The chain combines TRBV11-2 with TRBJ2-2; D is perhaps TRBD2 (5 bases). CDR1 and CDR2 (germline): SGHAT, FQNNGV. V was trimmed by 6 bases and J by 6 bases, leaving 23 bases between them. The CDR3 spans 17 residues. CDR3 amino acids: CASRSTGRVDEAGELFF. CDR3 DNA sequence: TGTGCCAGCAGGTCGACCGGGCGGGTCGACGAGGCCGGGGAGCTGTTTTTT.

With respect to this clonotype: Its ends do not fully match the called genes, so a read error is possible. CDR3 nucleotides: TGTGCGAGCAACCCAAGGGGCTTATCGGATCAGCCCCAGCATTTT. Translated, it gives CASNPRGLSDQPQHF. The chain couples TRBV25-1 to TRBJ1-5, with TRBD1 as a possible D gene (5 bases). Germline V CDR1 and CDR2: MGHDK, SYGVNS. CDR3 length: 15 amino acids.

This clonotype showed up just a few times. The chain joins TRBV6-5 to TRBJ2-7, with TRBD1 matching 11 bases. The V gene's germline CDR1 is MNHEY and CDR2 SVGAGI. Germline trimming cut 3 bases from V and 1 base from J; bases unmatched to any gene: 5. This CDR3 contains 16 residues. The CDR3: CASSYHGTGGSYEQYF. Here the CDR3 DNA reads TGTGCCAGCAGTTATCACGGGACAGGGGGATCCTACGAGCAGTACTTC.

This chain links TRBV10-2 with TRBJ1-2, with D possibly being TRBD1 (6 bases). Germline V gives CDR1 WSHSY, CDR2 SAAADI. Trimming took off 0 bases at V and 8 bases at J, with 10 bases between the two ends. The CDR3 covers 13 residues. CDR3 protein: CASSESGGGGYTF. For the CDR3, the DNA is TGCGCCAGCAGTGAGTCAGGGGGAGGGGGCTACACCTTC.

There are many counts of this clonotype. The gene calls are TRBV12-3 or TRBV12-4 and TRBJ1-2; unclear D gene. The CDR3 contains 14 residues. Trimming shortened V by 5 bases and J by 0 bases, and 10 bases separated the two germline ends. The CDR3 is CASSRAGSNYGYTF. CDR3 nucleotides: TGTGCCAGCAGTAGAGCCGGGTCTAACTATGGCTACACCTTC.

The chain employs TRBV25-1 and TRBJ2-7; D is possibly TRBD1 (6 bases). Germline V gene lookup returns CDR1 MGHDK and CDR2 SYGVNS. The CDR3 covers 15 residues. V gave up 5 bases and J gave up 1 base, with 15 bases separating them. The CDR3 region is CASSPKDSDSYEQYF. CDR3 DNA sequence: TGTGCCAGCAGTCCGAAGGACAGTGATTCCTACGAGCAGTACTTC.